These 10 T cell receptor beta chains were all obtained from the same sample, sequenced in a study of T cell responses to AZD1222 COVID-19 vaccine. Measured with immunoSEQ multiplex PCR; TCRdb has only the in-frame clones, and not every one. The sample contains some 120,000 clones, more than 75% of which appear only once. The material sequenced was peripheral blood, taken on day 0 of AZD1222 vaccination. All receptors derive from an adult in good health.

In nucleotides, the CDR3 is TGTGCCAGCAGCGTAGCTACTGGGGGAACTGAAGCTTTCTTT. Protein product: CASSVATGGTEAFF. V and J are TRBV9 and TRBJ1-1; tentative D call: TRBD1 (5 bases). Germline V gene data show CDR1 as SGDLS and CDR2 as YYNGEE. CDR3 size: 14 residues. Trimming took off 0 bases at V and 5 bases at J, with 11 bases between the two ends.

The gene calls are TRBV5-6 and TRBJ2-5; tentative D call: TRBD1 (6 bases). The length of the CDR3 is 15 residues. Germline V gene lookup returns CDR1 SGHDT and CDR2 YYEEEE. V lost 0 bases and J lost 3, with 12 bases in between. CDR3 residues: CASSLETRGEETQYF. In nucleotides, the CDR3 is TGTGCCAGCAGCTTGGAGACCAGGGGTGAAGAGACCCAGTACTTC.

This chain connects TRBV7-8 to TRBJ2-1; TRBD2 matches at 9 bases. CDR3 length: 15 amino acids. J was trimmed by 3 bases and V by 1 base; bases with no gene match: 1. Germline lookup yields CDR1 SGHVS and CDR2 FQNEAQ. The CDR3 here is CASSLGSGGYNEQFF. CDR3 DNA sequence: TGTGCCAGCAGCTTAGGTAGCGGGGGCTACAATGAGCAGTTCTTC. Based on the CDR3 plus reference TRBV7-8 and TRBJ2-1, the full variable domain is GAGVSQSPRYKVAKRGQDVALRCDPISGHVSLFWYQQALGQGPEFLTYFQNEAQLDKSGLPSDRFFAERPEGSVSTLKIQRTQQEDSAVYLCASSLGSGGYNEQFFGPGTRLTVL.

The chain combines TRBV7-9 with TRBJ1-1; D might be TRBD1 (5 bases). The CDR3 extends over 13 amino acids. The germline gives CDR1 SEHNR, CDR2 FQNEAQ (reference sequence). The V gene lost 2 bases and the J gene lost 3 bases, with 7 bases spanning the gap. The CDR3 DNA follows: TGTGCCAGCAGCTTACGCAGGGACACTGAAGCTTTCTTT. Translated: CASSLRRDTEAFF.

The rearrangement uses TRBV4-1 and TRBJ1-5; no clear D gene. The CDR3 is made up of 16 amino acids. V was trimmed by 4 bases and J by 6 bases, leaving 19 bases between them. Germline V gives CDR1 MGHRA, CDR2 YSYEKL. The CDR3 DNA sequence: TGCGCCAGCAGCCCACTCGGCGCGAAGCTCGGTCAGCCCCAGCATTTT. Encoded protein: CASSPLGAKLGQPQHF.

This CDR3 reads CASSLESELVTEAFF. The CDR3 region has the DNA TGCGCCAGCAGCTTGGAGTCGGAGCTGGTAACTGAAGCTTTCTTT. The chain uses TRBV5-1 and TRBJ1-1; D is ambiguous. Per germline, CDR1 SGHRS and CDR2 YFSETQ. The CDR3 consists of 15 residues. The V gene lost 0 bases and the J gene lost 5 bases, with 14 bases spanning the gap.

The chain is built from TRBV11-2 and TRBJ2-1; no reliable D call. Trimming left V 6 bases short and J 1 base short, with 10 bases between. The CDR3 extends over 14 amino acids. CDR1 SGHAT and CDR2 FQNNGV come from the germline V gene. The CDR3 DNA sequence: TGTGCCAGCAGGTTCCGACTTTCCTACAATGAGCAGTTCTTC. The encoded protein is CASRFRLSYNEQFF.

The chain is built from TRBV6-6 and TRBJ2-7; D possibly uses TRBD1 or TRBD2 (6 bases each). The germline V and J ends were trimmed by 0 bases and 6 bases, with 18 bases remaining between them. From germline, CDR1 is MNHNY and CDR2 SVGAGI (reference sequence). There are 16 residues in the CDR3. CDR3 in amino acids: CASSYSRGRDYFEQYF. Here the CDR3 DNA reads TGTGCCAGCAGTTACTCCCGGGGGCGAGACTACTTCGAGCAGTACTTC.

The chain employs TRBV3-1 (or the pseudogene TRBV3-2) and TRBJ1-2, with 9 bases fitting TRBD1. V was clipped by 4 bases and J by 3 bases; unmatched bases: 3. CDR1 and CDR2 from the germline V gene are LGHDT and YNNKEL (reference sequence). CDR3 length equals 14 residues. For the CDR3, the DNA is TGTGCCAGCAGCCTCTGGACAGGGGACTATGGCTACACCTTC. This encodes CASSLWTGDYGYTF.

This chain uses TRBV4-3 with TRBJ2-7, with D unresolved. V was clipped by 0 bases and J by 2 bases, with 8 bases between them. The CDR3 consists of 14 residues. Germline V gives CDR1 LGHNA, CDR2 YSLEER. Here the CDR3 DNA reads TGCGCCAGCAGCCAAGATAGCACAACCTACGAGCAGTACTTC. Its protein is CASSQDSTTYEQYF.